This entry lists 6 T cell receptor beta chains sequenced from one sample in a study of blood T cell repertoires in COVID-19. Clones were read by immunoSEQ multiplex PCR, and TCRdb kept only the in-frame ones, dropping some. The sample records about 74,000 clones, around 90% being singletons. Source material: peripheral blood. These receptor sequences come from a man between 50 and 59 years old with acute or convalescent COVID-19.

Only one count was recorded for this clone. The chain recombines TRBV7-9 with TRBJ1-2, with D perhaps matching TRBD1 (5 bases). The V and J ends lost 6 bases and 7 bases respectively, with 18 bases between them. The CDR3 is 14 amino acids. Germline V gene data show CDR1 as SEHNR and CDR2 as FQNEAQ (reference sequence). The CDR3 DNA sequence: TGTGCCAGCAGTTCTAAGGGGATCTCTGGTGGCTACACCTTC. Translating it yields CASSSKGISGGYTF.

This clone occurred once. The rearrangement links TRBV6-5 to TRBJ1-1; D perhaps matches TRBD1 (6 bases). The V end was cut by 5 bases, the J end by 2 bases, with 9 bases between. The CDR3 loop spans 13 amino acids. Germline V gene sequence: CDR1 MNHEY, CDR2 SVGAGI. In DNA form, the CDR3 reads TGTGCCAGCAGTAGGGGGACCAACACTGAAGCTTTCTTT. This sequence encodes CASSRGTNTEAFF.

This chain joins TRBV5-4 and TRBJ2-1, with 8 positions matching TRBD2. With V trimmed by 5 bases and J by 1 base, 2 bases remained unmatched. Germline V gene lookup returns CDR1 SGHNT and CDR2 YYREEE (reference sequence). This CDR3 has 14 residues. Here the CDR3 reads CASRTGGSYNEQFF. The CDR3, as DNA: TGTGCCAGCAGGACGGGGGGGTCCTACAATGAGCAGTTCTTC.

This chain uses TRBV9 with TRBJ2-2, with D possibly being TRBD2 (5 bases). The V and J ends lost 3 bases and 1 base respectively, with 7 bases between them. The germline CDR1 and CDR2 sequences are SGDLS and YYNGEE. This CDR3 has 14 amino acids. CDR3 amino acids: CASSERENTGELFF. The CDR3 DNA reads TGTGCCAGCAGCGAACGGGAGAACACCGGGGAGCTGTTTTTT.

The V gene is TRBV28, the J gene TRBJ2-5, with 7 bases fitting TRBD1. Trimming removed 5 bases from V and 1 base from J; junction bases left unmatched: 10. CDR1 is MDHEN, CDR2 SYDVKM, per germline. The CDR3 covers 16 residues. CDR3 sequence (DNA): TGTGCCAGCAGTCCGCCCGGGACAGAAATCCAAGAGACCCAGTACTTC. The encoded protein is CASSPPGTEIQETQYF.

The CDR3 protein is CAIRTLAGRVSEQFF. CDR3 bases: TGTGCCATCAGAACCCTAGCGGGACGTGTAAGTGAGCAGTTCTTC. This sequence joins TRBV10-3 and TRBJ2-1; TRBD2 matches 9 bases. This CDR3 is 15 amino acids long. The ends lost 6 bases at V and 9 bases at J; junction bases unmatched: 12. CDR1 is ENHRY and CDR2 is SYGVKD in the germline V gene.